The clone carrying this T cell receptor (beta chain) was counted many times. Time point: pre-sensitization, week 0. As to treatment: therapeutic diphenylcyclopropenone sensitization with weekly scalp DPC. Alopecia patients deemed DPC-suitable, aged 18 to 70, excluding pregnancy. These data come from a study of human T cells and chemical hapten exposure. Study-level information: The sensitizer, 2% DPC, was used on around 2 cm by around 2 cm of upper inner arm skin.

TCRdb re-derived calls from the RACE reads in MiXCR, one entry per CDR3 protein. The profile covers 270,000 or so distinct CDR3 sequences, with roughly 7.7% appearing a single time and 0.9% to 1.5% taken by the ten largest. CDR3 size: 15 residues. Trimming stripped 6 bases from V and 0 bases from J, with 15 bases between. In germline, CDR1 is SQVTM, CDR2 ANQGSEA. The sequence derives from a man in his late teens or twenties with alopecia areata. Some clones in this sample may be carry-over from other donors' samples. The rearrangement uses TRBV29-1 and TRBJ2-1; D is undetermined. The sample consisted of whole blood, taken in connection with sensitization to the hapten diphenylcyclopropenone (DPC). The chain's CDR3 is CSVKRAVSSYNEQFF. CDR3 DNA sequence: TGCAGCGTAAAAAGGGCTGTTAGCTCCTACAATGAGCAGTTCTTC.